This section outlines one T cell receptor beta chain sequence together with its context. Its antigen is still unknown. This specimen comes from a study of regulatory T cells in long-lasting Graves disease. Construction of the TCR beta libraries employed iRepertoire HTBI primers in conjunction with Arm-PCR of CDR3 regions. Using its own MiXCR run on the multiplex PCR reads, TCRdb lists one record per CDR3 protein. The table records a few hundred thousand distinct CDR3 sequences, over 9.5% of them present only once. Whole-study findings and limits: Persistent cases favored TRBV28, TRBJ1-2 and TRBJ2-5.

Described time point: newly diagnosed GD, antithyroid drugs for less than 3 months. After RNA was extracted from PBMCs, the TCR library was made from it. CDR1 is MNHGY and CDR2 is SVAAGI in the germline V gene. The CDR3 totals 15 residues. V gave up 4 bases and J gave up 2 bases; unmatched junction bases: 4. The sample was also linked to a second study, of T cells in Graves' hyperthyroidism and ophthalmopathy. That report notes: These patients, aged 18 to 65, had recently diagnosed hyperthyroidism lasting under 2 months.

J is TRBJ2-5 and V is TRBV6-9, with 10 bases that match TRBD2. This specimen was peripheral blood mononuclear cells (PBMCs), taken at new diagnosis, from a patient treated with antithyroid drugs. The TCR was taken from a woman aged 18 to 35 with Graves disease. CDR3 sequence reads: CASSSLAGRQETQYF. In DNA form, the CDR3 reads TGTGCCAGCAGTTCACTAGCGGGAAGGCAAGAGACCCAGTACTTC.